The clone carrying this T cell receptor (beta chain) was detected once. Sequencing was performed with immunoSEQ multiplex PCR; in TCRdb, only in-frame clones are kept and a portion is missing. The sample holds about 32,000 clones, less than 90% seen once. This entry belongs to a study of PD-1 and CTLA-4 blockade in melanoma. Between the trimmed V and J ends, which lost 7 bases and 5 bases, there was a span of 14 bases. The CDR3 is made up of 13 amino acids. The sequencing used CD8+ T cells from peripheral blood, collected from a patient given anti-PD-1 treatment. This TCR came from a human donor with melanoma. The V gene is TRBV12-3 or TRBV12-4, the J gene TRBJ2-5; maybe TRBD2 (5 bases). The CDR3 region is CASTSAEEETQYF. The CDR3 region has the DNA TGTGCCAGCACTTCAGCGGAGGAGGAGACCCAGTACTTC.